Here is one TCR beta chain with its context. What it binds is not known. The V gene's germline CDR1 is LGHNA and CDR2 YSLEER. The CDR3 runs 15 residues. Trimming took off 0 bases at V and 4 bases at J, with 9 bases between the two ends. The sample comes from a study of graft-versus-host responses after intestinal transplantation. Clones were sequenced by immunoSEQ multiplex PCR, and TCRdb holds only the in-frame ones, with some missing. The profile shows roughly 38,000 clones, about 93% of them singletons. General study results and limits: Allografts of patients with graft-donor T cell macrochimerism showed high graft-versus-host to host-versus-graft clone ratios.

The sequenced sample was unstimulated CD8+ T cells sorted from spleen or lymph node cells, obtained before transplant. The rearrangement uses TRBV4-3 and TRBJ1-4; no clear D gene. The TCR was taken from a human donor who was the organ donor for an intestinal transplant. This CDR3 is CASSQDGVLNEKLFF. The CDR3 nucleotides read TGCGCCAGCAGCCAAGACGGGGTGCTTAATGAAAAACTGTTTTTT.